Listed here are 23 T cell receptor delta chains from one sample, sequenced in a study of DNA immune sequencing with unique molecular identifiers. A 32-plex genomic DNA assay used primers for all 8 TRDV and 4 TRDJ genes. Adapter PCR followed 3 to 4 barcoding PCR cycles that attached a 12-nucleotide UMI. TCRdb reprocessed the multiplex PCR reads through CATT. The data contain roughly 2,200 delta-chain clones, 14% of them singletons. The material sequenced was gamma-delta T cells enriched from blood buffy coat, or unenriched PBMCs (not recorded which). The receptors stem from a human donor in good health.

This chain joins TRDV1 and TRDJ1, with 12 bases identical to TRDD3. TCRdb offers no J gene call, so here the DNA was matched to germline to obtain one. With 1 base clipped from V and 0 bases from J, the junction kept 24 bases outside the gene matches. CDR3 length: 24 residues. CDR1 and CDR2 (germline): TSWWSYY, QGS. In nucleotides, the CDR3 is TGTGCTCTTGGGGAACCCTTCCTACCCCTCGTGACTGGGGGATACACCTCGTACACCGATAAACTCATCTTT. Its translation is CALGEPFLPLVTGGYTSYTDKLIF.

This clone counts as medium-sized. Other nucleotide sequences from this sample produce the same CDR3. The chain links TRDV2 to TRDJ1, with 8 bases fitting TRDD3. CDR1 and CDR2 (germline): GEAIGNYY, EKD. Trimming cost V 0 bases and J 0 bases; bases outside gene matches: 5. This CDR3 region has 16 residues. The CDR3: CACDTVGYEDTDKLIF. Written as DNA, the CDR3 is TGTGCCTGTGACACCGTGGGATACGAGGACACCGATAAACTCATCTTT.

There are many counts of this clone. This probably arose from a read error, given a far larger clone one base away. The J gene is TRDJ1, the V gene TRDV2; 7 nucleotides agree with TRDD3. The germline gives CDR1 GEAIGNYY, CDR2 EKD. This CDR3 region has 16 residues. CDR3 residues: CSCDPLGVTNTDKLIF. The DNA of the CDR3 is TGTTCCTGTGACCCCCTGGGGGTTACAAACACCGATAAACTCATCTTT.

This clone was detected a few times. The protein held in TCRdb is that of a much larger clone and does not match this DNA's translation at residue 8, likely because of a read error; the protein shown is translated from the DNA. CDR3 loop: CACEPYWVIIGSWDTRQMFF. The CDR3 DNA follows: TGTGCCTGTGAACCGTACTGGGTGATAATAGGCTCCTGGGACACCCGACAGATGTTTTTC. The chain uses TRDV2 and TRDJ3; TRDD3 might be the D (6 bases). Trimming pared 4 bases from V and 0 bases from J, leaving 21 bases between. This CDR3 is built from 20 residues. Looked up from germline, CDR1 is GEAIGNYY and CDR2 is EKD.

This clone was counted a few times. TCRdb's protein for this DNA is that of a much larger clone and differs from the translation at residue 3, likely a read error; the protein shown is the DNA translation. The J gene is TRDJ3, the V gene TRDV2; D might be TRDD3 (5 bases). The CDR3 covers 20 residues. The germline V gene encodes CDR1 GEAIGNYY and CDR2 EKD. This CDR3 reads CAYDTLGTTNGSWDTRQMFF. CDR3 sequence (DNA): TGTGCCTATGACACCTTGGGGACCACGAACGGCTCCTGGGACACCCGACAGATGTTTTTC.

This clone was counted only a few times. This DNA's translation differs at residue 18 from TCRdb's protein, which comes from a much larger clone; a read error is likely, and the protein shown is translated from the DNA. The J gene is TRDJ3, the V gene TRDV2; 7 bases fit TRDD3. Germline V gene lookup returns CDR1 GEAIGNYY and CDR2 EKD. The CDR3 contains 20 residues. DNA of the CDR3: TGTGCCTGTGACACGGGAAGCCTGGGGGTCGGCTCCTGGGACACCCGACAGAAGTTTTTC. Encoded protein: CACDTGSLGVGSWDTRQKFF.

The count of this clone is one. The V and J genes are TRDV1 and TRDJ1; 13 bases are a match to TRDD3. Here the J gene was assigned by germline matching of the DNA, as TCRdb has none. Germline loops: CDR1 TSWWSYY, CDR2 QGS. V was pared by 4 bases and J by 7 bases, with 21 bases of the junction left unmatched. The CDR3 runs 20 residues. The CDR3 DNA reads as TGTGCTCTTGGGGCAATCCCCGTTCCGACTGGGGGATACGCGGCTCTTAAACTCATCTTT. Amino acids: CALGAIPVPTGGYAALKLIF.

Points on this clone: With a far larger clone one base away, a read error is the likely cause. Within the sample, other DNA sequences also encode this same CDR3. The V call is TRDV2, the J call TRDJ3, with TRDD3 as a possible D gene (5 bases). The germline CDR1 and CDR2 sequences are GEAIGNYY and EKD. The CDR3 totals 20 residues. CDR3 protein: CACDTLGTTNGSWDTRQMFF. The CDR3 bases are TGTGCCTGTGACACCTTGGGGACCACGAACGGCTCCTGGGACACTCGACAGATGTTTTTC.

With regard to this clone: The TCRdb record carries a much larger clone's protein, which differs from this DNA's translation at residue 6; a read error is the likely cause, and the protein listed here is the DNA translation. This chain joins TRDV2 and TRDJ1; 9 bases match TRDD3. The CDR3 sequence is 18 residues long. Unmatched junction bases numbered 14, after V lost 0 bases and J lost 4 bases. CDR1 is GEAIGNYY and CDR2 is EKD in the germline V gene. The DNA of the CDR3 is TGTGCCTGTGACACCGCAGGCCCTACTGGGGGACTGATCGATAAACTCATCTTT. Translating gives CACDTAGPTGGLIDKLIF.

The CDR3 spells CACDNVRQYTDKLIF. The CDR3 DNA reads TGTGCCTGTGACAACGTACGGCAGTACACCGATAAACTCATCTTT. J is TRDJ1 and V is TRDV2, with no clear D. Trimming removed 2 bases at V and 0 bases at J, with 12 bases between. Looked up from germline, CDR1 is GEAIGNYY and CDR2 is EKD. This CDR3 is 15 amino acids long.

This clone was found many times. CDR3 amino acids: CAMREGLASFPWGDPGTDKLIF. CDR3 DNA sequence: TGTGCAATGAGAGAGGGCCTGGCTTCCTTCCCCTGGGGGGATCCGGGGACCGATAAACTCATCTTT. This rearrangement joins TRAV14/DV4 to TRDJ1; the D gene is possibly TRDD3 (7 bases). TCRdb leaves out the J gene; it was filled in here by matching the DNA to germline. Deletions cut 0 bases from V and 2 bases from J, with 31 bases between. The CDR3 loop spans 22 amino acids. The V gene's germline CDR1 is TSDPSYG and CDR2 QGSYDQQN (reference sequence).

This clone was seen many times. The chain carries TRDV1 and TRDJ1, with TRDD3 identical over 9 bases. This CDR3 region has 14 residues. Trimming cost V 5 bases and J 6 bases; bases outside gene matches: 7. Germline V gene data show CDR1 as TSWWSYY and CDR2 as QGS. The CDR3 sequence is CALGKLLGENKLIF. The CDR3 coding sequence is TGTGCTCTTGGGAAGCTACTGGGGGAGAATAAACTCATCTTT.

In the case of this clone: One base separates it from a far larger clone, so it is likely a read error. The chain has TRDV1 and TRDJ1; 11 nucleotides align to TRDD3. In the absence of a J gene in TCRdb, the DNA was matched to germline to assign it here. The CDR3 totals 23 residues. J lost 8 bases, V lost 0 bases, and 29 bases had no gene match. Germline V lookup: CDR1 TSWWSYY, CDR2 QGS. CDR3 coding DNA: TGTGCTCTTGGGGAACTAAAGTCCTACTTTCCGGGTGTGAAGATGGGGGATACGGACAAACTCATCTTT. Its translation is CALGELKSYFPGVKMGDTDKLIF.

Remarks on this clone: A far larger clone differs by one base, so this is likely a read error. Within the sample, other DNA sequences also encode this same CDR3. This chain links TRDV2 with TRDJ3; TRDD3 aligns across 9 bases. The CDR3 has 21 residues. From germline, CDR1 is GEAIGNYY and CDR2 EKD. For the CDR3, the DNA is TGTGCCTGTGACACCCTTCTACGTACTGGGGGACCCTCCTGGGACACCCGACAGATGTTTTTT. This encodes CACDTLLRTGGPSWDTRQMFF.

This clone was recorded at least ten times. The chain couples TRDV1 to TRDJ1; 10 nucleotides agree with TRDD3. The J gene comes from matching the DNA to germline here; TCRdb lacks it. V trimming: 3 bases; J trimming: 2 bases; junction bases outside the gene matches: 36. The CDR3 spans 26 residues. Germline lookup yields CDR1 TSWWSYY and CDR2 QGS. DNA for the CDR3: TGTGCTCTTGGGGACTTCCGATCTCACATCTCGCTCCTGGAAGGGCGTACTGGGGGATCAACCGATAAACTCATCTTT. This sequence encodes CALGDFRSHISLLEGRTGGSTDKLIF.

In the case of this clone: A far larger clone is off by one base, so a read error is likely. The chain recombines TRDV1 with TRDJ1; 11 bases are shared with TRDD3. TCRdb leaves out the J gene; it was filled in here by matching the DNA to germline. The CDR3 has 25 residues. With 0 bases clipped from V and 1 base from J, the junction kept 28 bases outside the gene matches. Germline V gene sequence: CDR1 TSWWSYY, CDR2 QGS. The CDR3 DNA sequence: TGTGCTCTTGGGGAACTCGCCCTTCACTTCCTACCGCGTGGGGGATACGCGCGGGTCACCGATAAACTCATCTTT. It codes for CALGELALHFLPRGGYARVTDKLIF.

Notes on this clone: TCRdb's listed protein matches a much larger clone and diverges from this DNA's translation at residue 8, likely through a read error; the protein shown comes from the DNA. The gene calls are TRDV2 and TRDJ1; D is uncertain. The CDR3 runs 14 residues. V gave up 4 bases and J gave up 0 bases, with 11 bases separating them. The germline V gene encodes CDR1 GEAIGNYY and CDR2 EKD. CDR3 nucleotide sequence: TGTGCCTGTGATTCGGTAGAGTACACCGATAAACTCATCTTT. Amino acids: CACDSVEYTDKLIF.

This clone was seen many times. The chain combines TRDV2 with TRDJ1, with 12 bases lining up with TRDD3. V shed 0 bases and J 2 bases; nucleotides not matched to a gene: 18. This CDR3 has 21 amino acids. Germline-derived CDR1 and CDR2 are GEAIGNYY and EKD. In DNA form, the CDR3 reads TGTGCCTGTGACACCATGCAACTGGGGGATACCGGAGCAGGAGAGACCGATAAACTCATCTTT. Amino acids: CACDTMQLGDTGAGETDKLIF.

The J gene is TRDJ1, the V gene TRDV1, with 11 nucleotides matching TRDD3. The J gene comes from matching the DNA to germline here; TCRdb lacks it. The CDR3 contains 24 residues. Germline V lookup: CDR1 TSWWSYY, CDR2 QGS. The V gene end was trimmed by 3 bases and the J gene end by 0 bases; junction bases not matched to a gene: 27. As DNA, the CDR3 is TGTGCTCTTGGGGAGAGGCAGGTACGGACCTACCGGCTGGGGGATACCCGGAACACCGATAAACTCATCTTT. It translates to CALGERQVRTYRLGDTRNTDKLIF.

This clone has only a few counts. This likely traces to a read error, being one base from a far larger clone. The genes are TRDV2 and TRDJ2; the match to TRDD3 covers 8 bases. The J call is in doubt because the DNA end fits TRDJ1 better. In germline, CDR1 is GEAIGNYY, CDR2 EKD. There are 16 residues in the CDR3. DNA of the CDR3: TGTGCCTGTGACACCCTGGGGGAAGCTTTGACAGCACAACTCATCTTT. It codes for CACDTLGEALTAQLIF.

This clone is large. Written as DNA, the CDR3 is TGTGCCTGTGACACCCTGCATGCTACCTGGGACACCCGACAGATGTTTTTC. Its translation: CACDTLHATWDTRQMFF. The gene calls are TRDV2 and TRDJ3; no clear D. CDR1 and CDR2 from the germline V gene are GEAIGNYY and EKD. The germline V and J ends were trimmed by 0 bases and 2 bases, with 10 bases remaining between them. This CDR3 contains 17 residues.

This clone was seen ten or more times. V usage is TRDV1 and J usage is TRDJ1; tentatively, D is TRDD3 (5 bases). The germline V and J ends were trimmed by 0 bases and 0 bases, with 5 bases remaining between them. The CDR3 is made up of 14 amino acids. CDR1 and CDR2 (germline): TSWWSYY, QGS. The CDR3, as DNA: TGTGCTCTTGGGGAACTGGGGGACACCGATAAACTCATCTTT. As protein: CALGELGDTDKLIF.

The sample holds a few counts of this clone. The protein in TCRdb stems from a much larger clone and differs at residue 12 from this DNA's translation, likely a read error; here the protein is translated from the DNA. V gene TRDV2 combines with J gene TRDJ1; TRDD3 matches 12 bases. The J segment lost 7 bases and the V segment lost 2 bases, leaving 10 bases of the junction unmatched. Germline V gene lookup returns CDR1 GEAIGNYY and CDR2 EKD. This CDR3 has 16 amino acids. CDR3 DNA sequence: TGTGCCTGTGACAAGCTGGGGGATACGCAGGCCGCTAAACTCATCTTT. It specifies CACDKLGDTQAAKLIF.